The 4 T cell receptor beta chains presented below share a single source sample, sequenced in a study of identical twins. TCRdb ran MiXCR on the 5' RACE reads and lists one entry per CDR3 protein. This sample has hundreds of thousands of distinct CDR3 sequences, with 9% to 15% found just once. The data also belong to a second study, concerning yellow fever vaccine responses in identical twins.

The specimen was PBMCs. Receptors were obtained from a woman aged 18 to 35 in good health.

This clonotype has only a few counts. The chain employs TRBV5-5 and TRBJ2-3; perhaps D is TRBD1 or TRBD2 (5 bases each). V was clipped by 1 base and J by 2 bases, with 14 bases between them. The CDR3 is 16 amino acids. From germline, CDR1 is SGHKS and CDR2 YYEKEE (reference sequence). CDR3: CASSLSGWGPTDTQYF. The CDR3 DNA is TGTGCCAGCAGCTTGTCGGGGTGGGGACCCACAGATACGCAGTATTTT.

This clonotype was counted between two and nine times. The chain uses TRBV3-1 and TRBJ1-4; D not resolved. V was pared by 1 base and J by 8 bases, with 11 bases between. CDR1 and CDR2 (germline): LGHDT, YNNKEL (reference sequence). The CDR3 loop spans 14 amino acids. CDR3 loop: CASSQVAGKEKLFF. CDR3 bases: TGTGCCAGCAGCCAAGTAGCCGGGAAAGAAAAACTGTTTTTT.

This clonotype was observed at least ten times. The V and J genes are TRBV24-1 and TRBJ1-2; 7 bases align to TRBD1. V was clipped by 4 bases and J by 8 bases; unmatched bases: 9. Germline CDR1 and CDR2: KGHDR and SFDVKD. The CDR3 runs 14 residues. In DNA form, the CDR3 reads TGTGCCACCAGTGACGGACAGGTCTTCGAGGGCTACACCTTC. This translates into CATSDGQVFEGYTF.

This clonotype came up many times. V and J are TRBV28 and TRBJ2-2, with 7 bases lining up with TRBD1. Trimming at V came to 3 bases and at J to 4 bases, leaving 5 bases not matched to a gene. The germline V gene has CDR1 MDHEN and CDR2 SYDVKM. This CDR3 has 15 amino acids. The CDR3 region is CASSLLQGTTGELFF. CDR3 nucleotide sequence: TGTGCCAGCAGTTTGTTACAGGGGACCACCGGGGAGCTGTTTTTT.